Here is one TCR beta chain with its context. Per the germline V gene, CDR1 is PRHDT and CDR2 is FYEKMQ (reference sequence). The CDR3 loop spans 14 amino acids. V lost 5 bases and J 4 bases, leaving 14 bases between the germline ends. The sample is drawn from a study of blood T cell repertoires in COVID-19. TCRdb's table, derived via immunoSEQ multiplex PCR, lists solely in-frame clones and lacks some. The sample shows 350,000 to 450,000 clones, over 85% of them seen only once. The TCR sequence derives from a young woman who had recovered from COVID-19. This chain links TRBV13 with TRBJ1-2; a possible D gene is TRBD1 (6 bases). Input material: PBMCs or T cells enriched from blood (not recorded which). CDR3 sequence reads: CASSPSGGTYGYTF. The CDR3 DNA reads TGTGCCAGCAGCCCATCGGGGGGCACCTATGGCTACACCTTC. Complete variable domain (other parts from reference TRBV13 and TRBJ1-2): AAGVIQSPRHLIKEKRETATLKCYPIPRHDTVYWYQQGPGQDPQFLISFYEKMQSDKGSIPDRFSAQQFSDYHSELNMSSLELGDSALYFCASSPSGGTYGYTFGSGTRLTVV.